This T cell receptor beta chain was captured in a study of beta chain features in type 1 diabetes (dated by TCRdb to 2016 to 2019). A note on the overall study: Mean age, gender distribution, total cell number and subset yield did not differ between patients and healthy donors. A total of 107,917,701 sorted cells were examined across all samples, and RNA yield correlated strongly with the number of cells per subset. The study compared the TCRB repertoires of sorted circulating CD4+ T cell subsets in recently diagnosed type 1 diabetes patients with those in matched healthy donors. Regulatory and stem cell-like memory subsets were obtained from only 8 patients and roughly 8 healthy donors, while naive and central memory subsets were obtained from all 30 or so donors.

Each donor gave one peripheral blood draw, averaging approximately 120 mL, which was collected into heparinised tubes. A BD FACSAria II was used to sort naive, central memory, regulatory and stem cell-like memory CD4+ T cells with a panel that included CD45RO, CCR7, CD25, CD127, CD95 and CD27. All sorted populations exceeded 95% purity. PBMCs were separated immediately by Lymphoprep density gradient centrifugation and were stained directly, without being cultured. So that batch effects would be minimized, each experiment stained and sorted samples in pairs, pairing one healthy donor with one patient. According to the germline V gene (reference sequence), CDR1 reads SGHNT and CDR2 reads YYREEE. Including the terminal cysteine and phenylalanine, the CDR3 comprises 13 residues. The only DNA kept is the CDR3, 39 bases in frame from the first base. Trimming removed 4 bases from V and 5 bases from J, leaving 12 bases between the germline ends.

A note on this clone: Its cognate antigen has yet to be identified. Base qualities were left out, and no much larger clone turns up one base away.

The entire isolated RNA was reverse transcribed using the High Capacity cDNA Reverse Transcription Kit, and thus expressed TCRB transcripts were sequenced. Deep immunoSEQ sequencing was performed on naive, central memory and regulatory T cell samples, with an average of roughly 3.6 million total reads per sample. Sorted cells were lysed in RLT buffer, and RNA was extracted using DNase-treated RNeasy Micro or Mini kits according to cell number. To prevent cross-contamination, every cell subset was processed on its own, while patient and healthy donor samples were processed together. The immunoSEQ multiplex PCR was used to amplify TCRB sequences from cDNA, yielding 87-bp fragments that span the CDR3 region. Sequencing of the amplicons was performed on the Illumina HiSeq platform. Concerning the study's data processing: Synthetic template baselines were used to correct PCR bias computationally, reads within Hamming distance 2 were collapsed together, and singletons that could not be merged were discarded. Reads were aligned against IMGT to assign V, D and J genes, CDR3 length and insertions or deletions at six rearrangement sites. Within each subset, clonotype counts were normalized to sorted cell number, and only after that were true diversity and Gini coefficients computed with the tcR R package. Repertoire sharing was quantified using the overlap coefficient calculated on TCRB nucleotide sequences. TCRdb stores this immuneACCESS table with in-frame sequences only. Part of the clones is absent; in the studies checked, under half of the shortfall reflects unresolved V genes, and no reason is known for the rest. D and trimming come from the DNA, and the V and J calls and clone size come from that table. The sample has some 370,000 clones on record, over 8.5% of them singletons. Of the sample, about 0.6% falls within the top ten clones.

The paper's findings and limits, for the study overall: Because small numbers of individuals were included in the HLA sub-analyses, any influence of HLA type on TCRB rearrangement was left unresolved. Because cDNA rather than genomic DNA was sequenced, highly expressing activated cells could have been over-represented, although no difference in activation and CD3 levels was found between groups. Fewer insertions and more nucleotide deletions at VDJ recombination sites were observed in patients with type 1 diabetes, implying thymic rearrangement abnormalities. Type 1 diabetes patients showed a moderate but significant shortening of TCRB CDR3 length in all four CD4+ subsets. The naive, central memory and regulatory TCRB repertoires appeared to resemble one another more closely among patients than among healthy donors. Shorter templates might be favored by PCR, yet because patient and control samples were amplified and corrected together, any such skew would affect both groups equally.

The receptor chain draws on TRBV5-4 and TRBJ1-2, and TRBD1 may be the D gene, going by 5 matching bases. The specimen sequenced was central memory CD4+ T cells from blood. The clonotype comes from a man aged 25-40 years with type 1 diabetes. The DNA sequence is TGTGCCAGCAGCCAAGACAGTAGATATGGCTACACCTTC. Its protein reads: CASSQDSRYGYTF.